One and the same sample provided the 20 T cell receptor beta chains below, sequenced in a study of radiotherapy plus CTLA-4 blockade in lung cancer. The assay was immunoSEQ multiplex PCR, and TCRdb's table has in-frame clones only and misses some. Altogether 64,000 or so clones are present, approximately 70% being singletons, with the ten largest covering roughly 8.7%. The sequencing here drew on peripheral blood, taken from a patient treated with radiotherapy plus ipilimumab. The receptors here all came from a human donor with non-small cell lung cancer whose response to radiotherapy plus ipilimumab could not be evaluated.

In this sample, this clone turned up a few times. The V and J genes are TRBV4-1 and TRBJ1-6, with D tentatively TRBD1 (5 bases). Per germline, CDR1 MGHRA and CDR2 YSYEKL. The CDR3 covers 15 residues. Trimming left V 0 bases short and J 8 bases short, with 11 bases between. CDR3 sequence (DNA): TGCGCCAGCAGCCAAGAAGTTACGGGGGATTCACCCCTCCACTTT. This translates into CASSQEVTGDSPLHF.

The V and J genes are TRBV25-1 and TRBJ2-1; D uncertain. The CDR3 contains 15 residues. V shed 5 bases and J shed 3 bases, with 14 bases lying between them. The germline V gene has CDR1 MGHDK and CDR2 SYGVNS. CDR3 bases: TGTGCCAGCAGTCCTCAGACACCCTACTACAATGAGCAGTTCTTC. As protein: CASSPQTPYYNEQFF.

The J gene is TRBJ1-1, the V gene TRBV7-2; D is undetermined. Between the trimmed V and J ends, which lost 5 bases and 11 bases, there was a span of 12 bases. The CDR3 has 11 residues. Germline V lookup: CDR1 SGHTA, CDR2 FQGNSA. CDR3 sequence (DNA): TGTGCCAGCAGCCGCGGCGGTGCGGCTTTCTTT. It codes for CASSRGGAAFF.

The chain uses TRBV30 and TRBJ1-1, with D maybe TRBD1 (5 bases). V was trimmed by 5 bases and J by 1 base, leaving 17 bases between them. Germline V CDR1 and CDR2: GTSNPN, SVGIG (reference sequence). This CDR3 has 15 residues. In nucleotides, the CDR3 is TGTGCCTGGGGTATAGGGGCAGGACCGAACACTGAAGCTTTCTTT. Its protein is CAWGIGAGPNTEAFF.

This clone was detected a few times. This chain connects TRBV21-1 to TRBJ2-5; TRBD1 was called by the table and not checked on the DNA. TRBV21-1 is a pseudogene. The CDR3 has 14 residues. The CDR3 nucleotides are TGTGCCAGCAGCAAAGTGGGGGCAGACCTAACCCAGTACTTC. Translated, it gives CASSKVGADLTQYF.

The V call is TRBV28, the J call TRBJ2-5; D is possibly TRBD2 (6 bases). V lost 7 bases, J lost 4 bases, and 25 bases lay in between. Germline V gene lookup returns CDR1 MDHEN and CDR2 SYDVKM. This CDR3 has 17 amino acids. This chain's CDR3 is CASNSLWRGRTVETQYF. The CDR3 DNA is TGTGCCAGCAATAGTTTGTGGAGGGGTCGCACCGTAGAGACCCAGTACTTC.

V usage is TRBV28 and J usage is TRBJ1-1; TRBD1 aligns across 9 bases. V trimming: 3 bases; J trimming: 4 bases; junction bases outside the gene matches: 9. In germline, CDR1 is MDHEN, CDR2 SYDVKM. The CDR3 totals 16 residues. CDR3 coding DNA: TGTGCCAGCAGTTTCCCCTTACAGGGGGCGGGCACTGAAGCTTTCTTT. It translates to CASSFPLQGAGTEAFF.

Comment on this clone: The sample carries other DNA sequences with the same CDR3. The chain employs TRBV19 and TRBJ2-5, with D possibly matching TRBD2 (6 bases). CDR3 length: 13 residues. The germline CDR1 and CDR2 sequences are LNHDA and SQIVND (reference sequence). V was shortened by 6 bases and J by 7 bases, with 15 bases between the two germline ends. CDR3 nucleotide sequence: TGTGCCAGTAGCAAGGACTGGGGAGGGACCCAGTACTTC. Translating gives CASSKDWGGTQYF. Supplemented by reference TRBV19 and TRBJ2-5, the full variable domain reads DGGITQSPKYLFRKEGQNVTLSCEQNLNHDAMYWYRQDPGQGLRLIYYSQIVNDFQKGDIAEGYSVSREKKESFPLTVTSAQKNPTAFYLCASSKDWGGTQYFGPGTRLLVL.

This chain connects TRBV5-4 to TRBJ2-5, with 10 bases that match TRBD2. Germline CDR1 SGHNT, CDR2 YYREEE (reference sequence). The CDR3 extends over 17 amino acids. J was trimmed by 2 bases and V by 2 bases; bases with no gene match: 9. This chain's CDR3 is CASSLGLAVKRQETQYF. The CDR3 DNA is TGTGCCAGCAGCTTAGGACTAGCGGTGAAACGACAAGAGACCCAGTACTTC.

This clone came up a few times. The chain links TRBV10-3 to TRBJ2-6, with 7 bases lining up with TRBD2. This CDR3 region has 16 residues. The germline CDR1 and CDR2 sequences are ENHRY and SYGVKD. The V gene end was trimmed by 5 bases and the J gene end by 0 bases; junction bases not matched to a gene: 4. The CDR3: CAISLGGSSGANVLTF. In nucleotides, the CDR3 is TGTGCCATCAGTTTGGGGGGGAGCTCTGGGGCCAACGTCCTGACTTTC.

To note about this clone: One end of the junction fails to match germline, which may point to a read error. The genes are TRBV18 and TRBJ1-1, with D perhaps matching TRBD1 (5 bases). Germline CDR1 and CDR2: KGHSH and LQKENI. This CDR3 is 16 amino acids long. The CDR3 protein is CASSQHPPAGNIEAFF. The DNA of the CDR3 is TGTGCCAGCTCGCAACATCCACCCGCAGGGAACATTGAAGCTTTCTTT.

The chain links TRBV7-6 to TRBJ2-7, with 7 bases lining up with TRBD1. Unmatched junction bases numbered 9, after V lost 5 bases and J lost 5 bases. The CDR3 runs 14 residues. Germline V CDR1 and CDR2: SGHVS, FNYEAQ. The CDR3 sequence is CASSPSTGSHEQYF. CDR3 nucleotides: TGTGCCAGCAGCCCTTCGACAGGGTCCCACGAGCAGTACTTC.

The CDR3 DNA follows: TGTGCCAGCAGCCGGGGACTAGCAGATACGCAGTATTTT. It translates to CASSRGLADTQYF. The rearrangement uses TRBV2 and TRBJ2-3; TRBD2 matches 8 bases. Germline assignment: CDR1 SNHLY and CDR2 FYNNEI. V trimming: 6 bases; J trimming: 4 bases; junction bases outside the gene matches: 3. CDR3 length equals 13 residues.

This chain connects TRBV7-8 to TRBJ1-5; 7 bases fit TRBD1. The CDR3 runs to 15 residues. V lost 0 bases to trimming and J lost 7 bases; unmatched junction nucleotides: 6. The germline CDR1 and CDR2 sequences are SGHVS and FQNEAQ. The CDR3: CASSLAPQGNQPQHF. The CDR3 coding sequence is TGTGCCAGCAGCTTAGCCCCACAGGGGAACCAGCCCCAGCATTTT.

The V gene is TRBV5-1, the J gene TRBJ1-2; a weak D match, TRBD1 (5 bases). CDR1 is SGHRS, CDR2 YFSETQ, per germline. V gave up 0 bases and J gave up 5 bases, with 11 bases separating them. The CDR3 covers 14 residues. CDR3 bases: TGCGCCAGCAGCTTGGAGGGGTGGTCTTATGGCTACACCTTC. It yields the protein CASSLEGWSYGYTF.

V and J are TRBV15 and TRBJ1-1; 11 bases align to TRBD1. CDR1 is LNHNV, CDR2 YYDKDF, per germline (reference sequence). The CDR3 loop spans 16 amino acids. Losses at the gene ends were 0 bases for V and 6 bases for J; bases not matched to a gene: 6. Here the CDR3 reads CATSRDHGTGGAEAFF. The CDR3 DNA sequence: TGTGCCACCAGCAGAGATCACGGGACAGGGGGGGCTGAAGCTTTCTTT.

This clone occurred a few times. The genes are TRBV5-1 and TRBJ1-2; possibly TRBD1 for D (5 bases). CDR3 size: 13 residues. Trimming removed 7 bases at V and 5 bases at J, with 15 bases between. Germline V gene data show CDR1 as SGHRS and CDR2 as YFSETQ. Written as DNA, the CDR3 is TGCGCCAGCGGATATGATAGGGGATATGGCTACACCTTC. Residues: CASGYDRGYGYTF.

The chain combines TRBV5-5 with TRBJ2-7, with D possibly matching TRBD1 (6 bases). This CDR3 has 16 residues. V lost 1 base and J lost 3, with 17 bases in between. Germline CDR1 reads SGHKS; CDR2 reads YYEKEE (reference sequence). Here the CDR3 reads CASSLRSSWDNYEQYF. The CDR3 DNA is TGTGCCAGCAGCTTGCGTAGCAGCTGGGACAACTACGAGCAGTACTTC.

Details on this clone: At the DNA level, this CDR3 is encoded by other sequences in the same sample as well. This sequence joins TRBV6-5 and TRBJ1-1, with 7 bases that match TRBD1. The CDR3 consists of 13 residues. V lost 5 bases, J lost 1 base, and 1 base stayed unmatched. Germline loops: CDR1 MNHEY, CDR2 SVGAGI. For the CDR3, the DNA is TGTGCCAGCAGTGGGACAGCGAACACTGAAGCTTTCTTT. Residues: CASSGTANTEAFF.

V gene TRBV10-3 combines with J gene TRBJ2-3, with 8 bases fitting TRBD1. V shed 6 bases, J shed 1 base, and the junction held 3 bases outside the gene matches. This CDR3 is built from 14 residues. Germline V lookup: CDR1 ENHRY, CDR2 SYGVKD. The CDR3 is CAIRPGQGTDTQYF. The CDR3 DNA follows: TGTGCCATCAGACCGGGACAGGGCACAGATACGCAGTATTTT.